Listed here are 28 T cell receptor beta chains from one sample, sequenced in a study of T-cell reconstitution after alpha-beta-depleted transplantation in children (dated by TCRdb to 2016 to 2018). The library was obtained by PCR. Data came from an Illumina HiSeq 2500. TCR library preparation used molecular barcoding, with unique molecular identifiers applied to normalize quantification of the TCRbeta repertoire. TCRdb redid the processing of the public reads, applying fastp at Q25 and MiXCR, and retained in-frame beta chains. For every CDR3 protein sequence, its rows merge into one entry that carries the most common genes and DNA. The sample table lists 380,000 or so distinct CDR3 sequences, roughly 14% of them with a count of one. 4% to 5.5% of the sample is held by the ten biggest clonotypes. The sequencing here drew on PBMCs, taken from the stem cell graft. Every receptor here comes from a human donor who donated a stem cell graft to a child with Fanconi anemia.

On this clonotype: A much larger clone lies one base from this, so it may be a read error. The chain uses TRBV12-3 or TRBV12-4 and TRBJ2-1; D call uncertain. The length of the CDR3 is 13 residues. The CDR3 sequence is CARSLATIDEQFF. In nucleotides, the CDR3 is TGTGCCAGAAGTTTAGCTACTATAGATGAGCAGTTCTTC.

CDR3 loop: CASSSLDRLMNTEAFF. Here the CDR3 DNA reads TGTGCCAGCAGCTCGCTGGACAGGTTAATGAACACTGAAGCTTTCTTT. The chain carries TRBV7-8 and TRBJ1-1, with 7 bases identical to TRBD1. CDR3 size: 16 residues. V shed 4 bases and J 0 bases; nucleotides not matched to a gene: 8. Germline V gene lookup returns CDR1 SGHVS and CDR2 FQNEAQ.

This chain uses TRBV4-3 with TRBJ1-2; D call uncertain. The CDR3 is made up of 12 amino acids. The V end was cut by 0 bases, the J end by 11 bases, with 10 bases between. CDR1 is LGHNA and CDR2 is YSLEER in the germline V gene. CDR3 sequence reads: CASSQEKGPYTF. CDR3 nucleotides: TGCGCCAGCAGCCAAGAAAAGGGTCCTTACACCTTC.

This clonotype was recorded a few times. The chain has TRBV20-1 and TRBJ2-5; D is uncertain. Trimming stripped 1 base from V and 0 bases from J, with 6 bases between. The germline V gene encodes CDR1 DFQATT and CDR2 SNEGSKA (reference sequence). This CDR3 contains 13 residues. CDR3 residues: CSARAGNQETQYF. The CDR3, as DNA: TGCAGTGCTAGAGCTGGGAACCAAGAGACCCAGTACTTC.

In its sample, this clonotype was seen a few times. The gene calls are TRBV5-1 and TRBJ1-2; D ambiguous. Germline loops: CDR1 SGHRS, CDR2 YFSETQ. The CDR3 totals 14 residues. Trimming removed 4 bases from V and 5 bases from J, with 15 bases in between. In DNA form, the CDR3 reads TGCGCCAGCAGCGCGGGAGGCATCCTATATGGCTACACCTTC. Translating it yields CASSAGGILYGYTF.

In its sample, this clonotype was seen many times. The chain has TRBV12-3 or TRBV12-4 and TRBJ1-1; D gene uncertain. The CDR3 contains 13 residues. The V and J ends lost 5 bases and 5 bases respectively, with 12 bases between them. CDR3 sequence: CASSLKGDTEAFF. The CDR3 DNA reads as TGTGCCAGCAGTCTCAAGGGAGATACTGAAGCTTTCTTT.

The chain links TRBV10-3 to TRBJ2-3; tentatively, D is TRBD1 (6 bases). The ends were cut back, 3 bases at V and 2 bases at J, with 12 bases in the middle. The CDR3 is 15 amino acids. The germline CDR1 and CDR2 sequences are ENHRY and SYGVKD. This CDR3 is CAISDLGGDTDTQYF. The CDR3 DNA reads TGTGCCATCAGTGACCTTGGGGGCGACACAGATACGCAGTATTTT.

CDR3 residues: CASSLLTDGHNEQFF. The CDR3 DNA follows: TGTGCCAGCAGCTTACTTACGGACGGTCACAATGAGCAGTTCTTC. The J gene is TRBJ2-1, the V gene TRBV7-2; D gene ambiguous. Trimming shortened V by 2 bases and J by 5 bases, and 13 bases separated the two germline ends. This CDR3 is 15 amino acids long. The germline gives CDR1 SGHTA, CDR2 FQGNSA. The full variable domain, completed using reference TRBV7-2 and TRBJ2-1, is GAGVSQSPSNKVTEKGKDVELRCDPISGHTALYWYRQSLGQGLEFLIYFQGNSAPDKSGLPSDRFSAERTGGSVSTLTIQRTQQEDSAVYLCASSLLTDGHNEQFFGPGTRLTVL.

V and J are TRBV20-1 and TRBJ2-7, with D possibly being TRBD1 or TRBD2 (5 bases each). The CDR3 runs 14 residues. The V and J ends lost 3 bases and 7 bases respectively, with 19 bases between them. Germline loops: CDR1 DFQATT, CDR2 SNEGSKA (reference sequence). CDR3 sequence: CSASAGGPLDEQYF. DNA of the CDR3: TGCAGTGCTAGTGCTGGGGGTCCCCTAGATGAGCAGTACTTC.

This clonotype was counted between two and nine times. The rearrangement links TRBV7-8 to TRBJ2-2; 9 nucleotides line up with TRBD2. The CDR3 totals 16 residues. Germline V gene data show CDR1 as SGHVS and CDR2 as FQNEAQ. V shed 8 bases, J shed 6 bases, and the junction held 13 bases outside the gene matches. The CDR3 spells CASRLGRLAAAGELFF. The CDR3 DNA reads as TGTGCCAGCCGGCTTGGTAGACTAGCGGCGGCCGGGGAGCTGTTTTTT. The variable domain in full, completed from reference TRBV7-8 and TRBJ2-2, reads GAGVSQSPRYKVAKRGQDVALRCDPISGHVSLFWYQQALGQGPEFLTYFQNEAQLDKSGLPSDRFFAERPEGSVSTLKIQRTQQEDSAVYLCASRLGRLAAAGELFFGEGSRLTVL.

J is TRBJ1-5 and V is TRBV20-1, with a possible D match to TRBD1 (5 bases). The ends were cut back, 5 bases at V and 2 bases at J, with 16 bases in the middle. Germline CDR1 DFQATT, CDR2 SNEGSKA (reference sequence). The CDR3 contains 15 residues. The CDR3 loop is CSARLAGVGNQPQHF. The DNA of the CDR3 is TGCAGTGCTCGATTGGCGGGGGTCGGCAATCAGCCCCAGCATTTT.

This chain links TRBV20-1 with TRBJ2-1; 9 positions match TRBD1. The germline V gene has CDR1 DFQATT and CDR2 SNEGSKA (reference sequence). The trim removed 6 bases at V and 8 bases at J, leaving 5 bases unmatched. The CDR3 runs to 12 residues. CDR3 region: CSASRTGDEQFF. The CDR3 region has the DNA TGCAGTGCCTCCAGGACAGGGGATGAGCAGTTCTTC.

This clonotype was observed a handful of times. The V call is TRBV5-1, the J call TRBJ2-5, with D perhaps matching TRBD1 (6 bases). Germline CDR1 SGHRS, CDR2 YFSETQ. The V end was cut by 6 bases, the J end by 2 bases, with 14 bases between. CDR3 length: 14 amino acids. CDR3: CASKVGQPQETQYF. For the CDR3, the DNA is TGCGCCAGCAAAGTTGGACAGCCACAAGAGACCCAGTACTTC.

The chain has TRBV7-2 and TRBJ1-6; possible D gene TRBD1, 6 bases. The V gene's germline CDR1 is SGHTA and CDR2 FQGNSA. This CDR3 region has 15 residues. V lost 6 bases to trimming and J lost 6 bases, with 15 bases between them. CDR3 region: CASSKIRQVNSPLHF. CDR3 bases: TGTGCCAGCAGTAAAATTCGACAGGTTAATTCACCCCTCCACTTT.

This clonotype was counted many times. The chain recombines TRBV14 with TRBJ2-5; no clear D. CDR3 length: 15 residues. Germline-derived CDR1 and CDR2 are SGHDN and FVKESK. Trimming stripped 0 bases from V and 5 bases from J, with 13 bases between. The CDR3 DNA sequence: TGTGCCAGCAGCCAAGATGTATCCACTGGGGAGACCCAGTACTTC. Amino acid sequence: CASSQDVSTGETQYF.

This clonotype has a count of ten or more. This sequence joins TRBV20-1 and TRBJ2-5; D not resolved. The V end lost 7 bases, the J end lost 3 bases, and 15 bases lay between the germline ends. This CDR3 has 13 amino acids. Germline-derived CDR1 and CDR2 are DFQATT and SNEGSKA (reference sequence). The CDR3 DNA reads as TGCAGTGGGGTCCCGTATAGGGAAGAGACCCAGTACTTC. It specifies CSGVPYREETQYF.

This chain joins TRBV5-1 and TRBJ2-2, with 7 bases matching TRBD1. The length of the CDR3 is 15 residues. The germline V gene has CDR1 SGHRS and CDR2 YFSETQ. Losses at the gene ends were 4 bases for V and 4 bases for J; bases not matched to a gene: 7. The CDR3 DNA reads TGCGCCAGCAGCCTGACGGGACAGTCCACCGGGGAGCTGTTTTTT. Protein product: CASSLTGQSTGELFF.

CDR3 amino acids: CASSFAVGETQYF. CDR3 sequence (DNA): TGTGCCAGCAGCTTTGCAGTCGGGGAGACCCAGTACTTC. The chain links TRBV5-6 to TRBJ2-5, with no clear D. Looked up from germline, CDR1 is SGHDT and CDR2 is YYEEEE. CDR3 size: 13 residues. V was pared by 2 bases and J by 5 bases, with 10 bases between.

This chain connects TRBV19 to TRBJ2-5; D uncertain. Per the germline V gene, CDR1 is LNHDA and CDR2 is SQIVND (reference sequence). Trimming took 7 bases from V and 4 from J, leaving 13 bases between them. This CDR3 has 13 residues. The CDR3 region is CASTGRRGETQYF. CDR3 coding DNA: TGTGCCAGTACTGGAAGAAGAGGAGAGACCCAGTACTTC.

The chain combines TRBV29-1 with TRBJ2-5; TRBD1 might be the D (5 bases). Trimming removed 7 bases from V and 4 bases from J, with 13 bases in between. CDR1 SQVTM and CDR2 ANQGSEA come from the germline V gene. The CDR3 extends over 12 amino acids. CDR3 sequence (DNA): TGCAGCGCATCATTAGGGGTAGAGACCCAGTACTTC. It translates to CSASLGVETQYF.

This clonotype was counted at least ten times. This sequence joins TRBV5-1 and TRBJ2-7, with D maybe TRBD1 (6 bases). The germline V and J ends were trimmed by 0 bases and 5 bases, with 15 bases remaining between them. The CDR3 extends over 15 amino acids. Germline loops: CDR1 SGHRS, CDR2 YFSETQ. Here the CDR3 DNA reads TGCGCCAGCAGCTTGGGGCATACAGGGTCTGACGAGCAGTACTTC. This sequence encodes CASSLGHTGSDEQYF.

This clonotype was seen a handful of times. The rearrangement joins TRBV19 to TRBJ1-5; 8 nucleotides agree with TRBD1. The CDR3 has 13 residues. The germline V gene encodes CDR1 LNHDA and CDR2 SQIVND (reference sequence). V gave up 5 bases and J gave up 10 bases; unmatched junction bases: 7. Written as DNA, the CDR3 is TGTGCCAGTAGTCTCAGGGGGCTCGAACCCCAGCATTTT. Protein sequence: CASSLRGLEPQHF.

This sequence joins TRBV12-3 or TRBV12-4 and TRBJ1-2; TRBD1 aligns across 7 bases. CDR3 length: 13 amino acids. Trimming removed 10 bases from V and 5 bases from J; junction bases left unmatched: 10. The CDR3 spells CATRRGQSYGYTF. The CDR3 DNA is TGTGCCACCCGCCGGGGACAGTCATATGGCTACACCTTC.

This clonotype was seen repeatedly, ten times or more. V gene TRBV5-1 combines with J gene TRBJ2-2, with 12 bases matching TRBD1. Trimming at V came to 4 bases and at J to 4 bases, leaving 11 bases not matched to a gene. This CDR3 is 18 amino acids long. Germline V gives CDR1 SGHRS, CDR2 YFSETQ. As DNA, the CDR3 is TGCGCCAGCAGCCCGGGACAGGGGGCCTCCTCGGCCACCGGGGAGCTGTTTTTT. This codes for CASSPGQGASSATGELFF.

This sequence joins TRBV3-1 and TRBJ2-1; D might be TRBD2 (6 bases). CDR3 size: 15 residues. Between the trimmed V and J ends, which lost 4 bases and 7 bases, there was a span of 17 bases. Germline V gene sequence: CDR1 LGHDT, CDR2 YNNKEL (reference sequence). The CDR3 protein is CASSPGRSSRNEQFF. Here the CDR3 DNA reads TGTGCCAGCAGCCCTGGGAGGTCAAGTCGGAATGAGCAGTTCTTC.

This clonotype showed up just a few times. CDR3 region: CASSSSGTTDEQYF. CDR3 DNA: TGTGCCAGCAGCTCTTCCGGGACAACGGACGAGCAGTACTTC. V is TRBV7-9 and J is TRBJ2-7; tentatively, D is TRBD1 (6 bases). The CDR3 contains 14 residues. Germline CDR1 is SEHNR and CDR2 is FQNEAQ (reference sequence). Trimming took off 4 bases at V and 5 bases at J, with 15 bases between the two ends.

This clonotype was counted many times. The chain uses TRBV7-2 and TRBJ2-1; 10 bases align to TRBD2. Trimming removed 2 bases from V and 5 bases from J; junction bases left unmatched: 15. CDR1 is SGHTA, CDR2 FQGNSA, per germline. The CDR3 has 19 residues. The CDR3 sequence: CASSLRLAGALNTDNEQFF. The CDR3 DNA follows: TGTGCCAGCAGCTTAAGGCTAGCGGGGGCCCTGAATACAGACAATGAGCAGTTCTTC. The full variable domain, completed using reference TRBV7-2 and TRBJ2-1, is GAGVSQSPSNKVTEKGKDVELRCDPISGHTALYWYRQSLGQGLEFLIYFQGNSAPDKSGLPSDRFSAERTGGSVSTLTIQRTQQEDSAVYLCASSLRLAGALNTDNEQFFGPGTRLTVL.

At least ten counts were recorded for this clonotype. Here the CDR3 DNA reads TGTGCCAGCAGGCCGCGAGGGGGAGAGACCCAGTACTTC. This encodes CASRPRGGETQYF. The V and J genes are TRBV11-2 and TRBJ2-5; TRBD1 might be the D (6 bases). Looked up from germline, CDR1 is SGHAT and CDR2 is FQNNGV. V lost 6 bases and J 4 bases, leaving 12 bases between the germline ends. This CDR3 region has 13 residues.